The T cell receptor (beta chain) described here comes from a study of shared clonotypes between healthy human individuals. Germline assignment: CDR1 SGHVS and CDR2 FQNEAQ. With 4 bases clipped from V and 2 bases from J, the junction kept 7 bases outside the gene matches. CDR3 length: 15 residues. Under the authors' procedure: Without quality scores, immunoSEQ junctional reads could not be filtered like full-length reads. Libraries were prepared by immunoSEQ multiplex PCR; TCRdb keeps only in-frame clonotypes and omits some of them. The D gene and trimming were derived from the DNA, and the V and J assignments and clone size from that table. The sample includes about 2.1 million clones, 93% of them seen just once. The naive CD8 population came from CD45RO-negative cells selected for CCR7, without terminally differentiated effector memory CD45RA+ cells.

This chain uses TRBV7-8 with TRBJ2-7; 8 nucleotides line up with TRBD1. The receptor comes from a man younger than 35 in good health. Some clones in this sample may be carry-over from other donors' samples. Sequencing input: naive CD8+ T cells from PBMCs. The CDR3 region has the DNA TGTGCCAGCAGCTCGGCGGACAGGGAGGCCTACGAGCAGTACTTC. Its translation: CASSSADREAYEQYF.